Listed below are T cell receptor beta chains from one sample, sequenced in a study of neoadjuvant anti-PD-1 for oral cavity cancer. Method: immunoSEQ multiplex PCR; TCRdb's copy keeps in-frame clones and lacks some. In the table there are approximately 6,700 clones, 60% to 80% of which are singletons. The sequencing here drew on PBMCs, taken before nivolumab (anti-PD-1) treatment. The receptors were sampled from a person aged 35-79 years with oral cavity squamous cell carcinoma. Both conserved end residues are part of each CDR3. D genes are given only for firm matches. Rows give clone size only sometimes, using once, few, many, or a class for an expanded clone.

J | size | D | V | CDR3 | DNA
TRBJ1-2 | . | . | TRBV9 | CASSTRAGDHGYTF | TGTGCCAGCAGCACCCGGGCAGGGGACCATGGCTACACCTTC
TRBJ2-2 | once | . | TRBV6-1 | CASSGVQNTGELFF | TGTGCCAGCAGTGGGGTTCAGAACACCGGGGAGCTGTTTTTT
TRBJ2-1 | . | TRBD2 | TRBV7-8 | CASYEQRGNNEQFF | TGTGCCAGCTATGAACAGCGGGGGAACAATGAGCAGTTCTTC
TRBJ2-3 | once | . | TRBV13 | CASSLFPQRGTDTQYF | TGTGCCAGCAGCTTATTCCCGCAGAGGGGCACAGATACGCAGTATTTT
TRBJ1-3 | . | TRBD1 | TRBV10-3 | CAISEGQGARSGNTIYF | TGTGCCATCAGTGAGGGACAGGGGGCTAGATCTGGAAACACCATATATTTT
TRBJ2-6 | . | . | TRBV7-9 | CASSSTGPYSGANVLTF | TGTGCCAGCAGCTCCACTGGACCGTACTCTGGGGCCAACGTCCTGACTTTC
TRBJ2-7 | . | . | TRBV15 | CATSRDRTKGLEQYF | TGTGCCACCAGCAGAGACCGGACTAAGGGCTTGGAGCAGTACTTC
TRBJ1-4 | once | TRBD1 | TRBV30 | CAWGGQGGEKLFF | TGTGCCTGGGGGGGACAGGGTGGCGAAAAACTGTTTTTT
TRBJ1-2 | . | . | TRBV7-9 | CASSLGRGQTGYTF | TGTGCCAGCAGCTTAGGGCGGGGGCAAACTGGCTACACCTTC
TRBJ2-7 | once | TRBD2 | TRBV6-6 | CASSNRLAGGYEQYF | TGTGCCAGCAGTAATAGACTAGCGGGGGGTTACGAGCAGTACTTC
TRBJ1-5 | once | . | TRBV6-1 | CASSLITSNQPQHF | TGTGCCAGCAGTTTAATCACGAGCAATCAGCCCCAGCATTTT
TRBJ2-5 | few | . | TRBV15 | CATSRDVSGWETQYF | TGTGCCACCAGCAGAGATGTCAGTGGGTGGGAGACCCAGTACTTC
TRBJ1-2 | . | TRBD1 | TRBV4-3 | CASSQDRAGGGGYTF | TGCGCCAGCAGCCAAGATCGGGCAGGGGGTGGTGGCTACACCTTC
TRBJ2-4 | . | . | TRBV4-2 | CASSQDLSGKNIQYF | TGTGCCAGCAGCCAAGATTTGTCGGGAAAAAACATTCAGTACTTC
TRBJ2-7 | . | . | TRBV7-8 | CASSLRVHPYEQYF | TGTGCCAGCAGCCTCCGTGTGCACCCCTACGAGCAGTACTTC
TRBJ2-3 | few | TRBD1 | TRBV19 | CASSPQGATDTQYF | TGTGCCAGTAGCCCACAGGGGGCCACAGATACGCAGTATTTT
TRBJ2-7 | . | TRBD1 | TRBV9 | CASSNQGAQGEQYF | TGTGCCAGCAGCAATCAGGGGGCGCAAGGCGAGCAGTACTTC
TRBJ1-1 | . | . | TRBV5-1 | CASSLARNTEAFF | TGCGCCAGCAGCTTGGCCCGCAACACTGAAGCTTTCTTT
TRBJ2-2 | once | TRBD1 | TRBV27 | CASSLSGQGLSGELFF | TGTGCCAGCAGTTTATCGGGACAGGGGTTGTCCGGGGAGCTGTTTTTT
TRBJ1-1 | . | . | TRBV11-2 | CASSRAWTEAFF | TGTGCCAGCAGCCGGGCGTGGACTGAAGCTTTCTTT
TRBJ2-4 | . | . | TRBV28 | CASSGQAIGQKNIQYF | TGTGCCAGCTCCGGGCAGGCAATTGGACAGAAAAACATTCAGTACTTC
TRBJ1-2 | . | TRBD1 | TRBV9 | CASRDTGDYGYTF | TGTGCCAGCAGGGACACAGGGGACTATGGCTACACCTTC
TRBJ1-2 | . | . | TRBV4-2 | CASSHGLTNYGYTF | TGTGCCAGCAGCCATGGGTTAACTAACTATGGCTACACCTTC
TRBJ2-5 | . | TRBD2 | TRBV15 | CATSSPGGTALLSIAKARETQYF | TGTGCCACCAGCAGCCCCGGGGGGACCGCCCTCCTTTCTATCGCCAAGGCGAGAGAGACCCAGTACTTC
TRBJ1-2 | . | . | TRBV27 | CASSSRDGSDSYTF | TGTGCCAGCAGTTCCAGGGACGGATCAGATAGCTACACCTTC
TRBJ2-1 | . | . | TRBV7-9 | CASSFPQGLGEVEQFF | TGTGCCAGCAGCTTTCCACAGGGTCTGGGGGAAGTTGAGCAGTTCTTC
TRBJ2-7 | once | . | TRBV4-3 | CASSRSRTGSTTYEQYF | TGCGCCAGCAGCCGGAGTAGAACAGGCTCCACAACCTACGAGCAGTACTTC
TRBJ2-7 | . | . | TRBV7-8 | CAATTGTAGGTYEQYF | TGTGCCGCAACCACCGGAACCGCTGGGGGAACCTACGAGCAGTACTTC
TRBJ1-2 | . | . | TRBV5-6 | CASSPAGPDGYTF | TGTGCCAGCAGCCCCGCCGGGCCAGATGGCTACACCTTC
TRBJ2-3 | . | . | TRBV4-2 | CASSQDVFDSTDTQYF | TGTGCCAGCAGCCAAGATGTGTTTGACAGCACAGATACGCAGTATTTT
TRBJ2-1 | once | . | TRBV25-1 | CASSEVGSSSYNEQFF | TGTGCCAGCAGTGAAGTCGGTAGTAGCTCCTACAATGAGCAGTTCTTC
TRBJ2-5 | . | . | TRBV6-1 | CASGAGHITETQYF | TGTGCCAGCGGGGCGGGCCATATCACGGAGACCCAGTACTTC
TRBJ2-1 | . | . | TRBV6-4 | CASSDSGTYNEQFF | TGTGCCAGCAGTGACTCGGGGACATACAATGAGCAGTTCTTC
TRBJ2-1 | . | TRBD1 | TRBV4-3 | CASSQNRDRGLILFTYNEQFF | TGCGCCAGCAGCCAAAACCGGGACAGGGGACTTATTCTATTTACCTACAATGAGCAGTTCTTC
TRBJ2-5 | . | . | TRBV7-7 | CASSSGQETQYF | TGTGCCAGCAGCTCGGGCCAAGAGACCCAGTACTTC
TRBJ1-5 | once | . | TRBV6-5 | CASSYSQGFNQPQHF | TGTGCCAGCAGTTACTCACAGGGTTTCAATCAGCCCCAGCATTTT
TRBJ1-4 | . | TRBD1 | TRBV2 | CAGAGTGHEKLFF | TGTGCCGGAGCCGGGACAGGGCATGAAAAACTGTTTTTT
TRBJ1-4 | . | . | TRBV29-1 | CSVRREDTKLFF | TGCAGCGTCCGACGGGAGGACACAAAACTGTTTTTT
TRBJ2-2 | . | TRBD1 | TRBV7-2 | CASRTGGYTGELFF | TGTGCCAGCAGGACAGGGGGGTACACCGGGGAGCTGTTTTTT
TRBJ2-2 | . | . | TRBV2 | CASRLGINTGELFF | TGTGCCAGCAGACTAGGGATAAACACCGGGGAGCTGTTTTTT
TRBJ2-2 | . | . | TRBV9 | CASSVGTEYTGELFF | TGTGCCAGCAGCGTAGGGACAGAATACACCGGGGAGCTGTTTTTT
TRBJ1-4 | . | . | TRBV4-2 | CASSPPAGLEKLFF | TGTGCCAGCAGCCCCCCGGCGGGCCTAGAAAAACTGTTTTTT
TRBJ1-1 | once | . | TRBV11-3 | CASSLNQYTEAFF | TGTGCCAGCAGCTTGAATCAGTACACTGAAGCTTTCTTT
TRBJ2-3 | . | TRBD2 | TRBV6-6 | CASSWVTSGGTDTQYF | TGTGCCAGCAGTTGGGTGACTAGCGGGGGGACAGATACGCAGTATTTT
TRBJ2-3 | . | TRBD1 | TRBV5-6 | CASTWSGTGRDF | TGTGCCAGCACCTGGTCCGGGACAGGGAGGGATTTT
TRBJ1-4 | few | . | TRBV7-9 | CASSLEDEAEKLFF | TGTGCCAGCAGCTTAGAGGACGAGGCCGAAAAACTGTTTTTT
TRBJ1-5 | . | . | TRBV7-6 | CASSPNSNQPQHF | TGTGCCAGCAGCCCCAATAGCAATCAGCCCCAGCATTTT
TRBJ1-5 | few | . | TRBV27 | CASSLSGMGNQPQHF | TGTGCCAGCAGTTTATCGGGTATGGGCAATCAGCCCCAGCATTTT
TRBJ2-1 | . | TRBD2 | TRBV12-5 | CASGFGTSDSYNEQFF | TGTGCTAGTGGCTTCGGGACTAGCGACTCCTACAATGAGCAGTTCTTC
TRBJ1-5 | . | . | TRBV5-1 | CASSFSGASNQPQHF | TGCGCCAGCAGCTTTTCCGGGGCTAGCAATCAGCCCCAGCATTTT
TRBJ2-1 | . | . | TRBV27 | CASSETRMVSYEQFF | TGTGCCAGCAGTGAGACTAGGATGGTTTCCTATGAGCAGTTCTTC
TRBJ2-2 | . | . | TRBV7-2 | CASSLVGPPGELFF | TGTGCCAGCAGCTTAGTGGGGCCCCCCGGGGAGCTGTTTTTT
TRBJ2-3 | . | . | TRBV4-3 | CASSQDRNRDGTDTQYF | TGCGCCAGCAGCCAAGATCGGAACAGGGATGGCACAGATACGCAGTATTTT
TRBJ1-1 | . | . | TRBV7-9 | CASSLVNTEAFF | TGTGCCAGCAGCTTAGTGAACACTGAAGCTTTCTTT